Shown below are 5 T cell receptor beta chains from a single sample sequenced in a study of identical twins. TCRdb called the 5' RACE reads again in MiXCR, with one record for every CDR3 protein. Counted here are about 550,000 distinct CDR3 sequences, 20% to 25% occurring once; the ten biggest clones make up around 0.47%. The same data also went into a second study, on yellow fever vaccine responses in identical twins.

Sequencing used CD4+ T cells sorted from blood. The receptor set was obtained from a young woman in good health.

The CDR3 protein is CASSLGQVGSYEQYF. In nucleotides, the CDR3 is TGTGCCAGCAGCCTAGGACAGGTGGGAAGCTACGAGCAGTACTTC. The chain couples TRBV5-6 to TRBJ2-7; 7 nucleotides align to TRBD1. The CDR3 sequence is 15 residues long. Germline CDR1 and CDR2: SGHDT and YYEEEE. V shed 4 bases and J 3 bases; nucleotides not matched to a gene: 10.

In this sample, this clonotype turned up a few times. In DNA, the CDR3 is TGTGCCACCAGTGATTTGCAAGCAGGGGCAGAGACCCAGTACTTC. This encodes CATSDLQAGAETQYF. V is TRBV24-1 and J is TRBJ2-5; D is possibly TRBD1 (6 bases). Germline V lookup: CDR1 KGHDR, CDR2 SFDVKD. Between the trimmed V and J ends, which lost 0 bases and 4 bases, there was a span of 11 bases. The CDR3 totals 15 residues.

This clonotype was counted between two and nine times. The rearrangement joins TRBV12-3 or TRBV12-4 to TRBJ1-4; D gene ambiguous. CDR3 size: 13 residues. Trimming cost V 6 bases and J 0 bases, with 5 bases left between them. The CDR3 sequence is CASRRATNEKLFF. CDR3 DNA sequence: TGTGCCAGCAGACGGGCAACTAATGAAAAACTGTTTTTT.

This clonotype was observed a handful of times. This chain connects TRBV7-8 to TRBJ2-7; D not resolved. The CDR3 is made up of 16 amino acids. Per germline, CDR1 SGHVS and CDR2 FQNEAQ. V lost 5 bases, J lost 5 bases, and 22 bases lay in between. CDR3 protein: CASSHYPLNSIHEQYF. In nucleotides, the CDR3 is TGTGCCAGCAGCCATTACCCATTGAACAGCATCCACGAGCAGTACTTC.

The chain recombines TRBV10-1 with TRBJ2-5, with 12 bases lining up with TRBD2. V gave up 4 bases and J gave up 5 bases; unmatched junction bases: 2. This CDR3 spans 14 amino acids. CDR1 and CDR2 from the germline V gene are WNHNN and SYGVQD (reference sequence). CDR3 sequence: CASSGGTSGETQYF. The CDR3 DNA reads TGCGCCAGCAGTGGCGGGACTAGCGGGGAGACCCAGTACTTC.